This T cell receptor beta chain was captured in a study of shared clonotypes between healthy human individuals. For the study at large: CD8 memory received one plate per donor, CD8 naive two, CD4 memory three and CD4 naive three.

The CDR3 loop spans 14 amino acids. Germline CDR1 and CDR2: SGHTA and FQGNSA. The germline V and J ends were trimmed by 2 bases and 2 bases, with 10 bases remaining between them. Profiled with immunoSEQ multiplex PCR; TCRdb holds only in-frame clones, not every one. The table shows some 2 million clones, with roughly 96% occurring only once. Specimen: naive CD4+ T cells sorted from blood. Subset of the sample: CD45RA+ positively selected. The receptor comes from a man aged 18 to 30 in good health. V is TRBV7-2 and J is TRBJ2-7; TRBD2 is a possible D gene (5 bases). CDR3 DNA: TGTGCCAGCAGCTTAAGAGGGTCTGCCTACGAGCAGTACTTC. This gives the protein CASSLRGSAYEQYF.